Included here is one TCR beta chain sequence, with context. The junction and the germline gene differ at one end; a read error may be behind it. The sample is drawn from a study of blood T cell repertoires in COVID-19. Germline CDR1 reads SSHAT; CDR2 reads FNYEAQ (reference sequence). The CDR3 length is 14 residues. TCRdb's table, derived via immunoSEQ multiplex PCR, lists solely in-frame clones and lacks some. The data show some 260,000 clones, 80% to 90% seen once. Those who participated ranged in age from 18 to 89 years and resided in about two dozen US areas. Donors of Cohort 3 who recovered were those that had two negative PCRs, clearance, or symptom resolution.

The receptor was derived from a man in his forties or fifties who had recovered from COVID-19. The sequencing input was PBMCs or T cells enriched from blood (not recorded which). The chain has TRBV7-7 and TRBJ1-5; no reliable D call. CDR3 nucleotides: TGTGCTAGCAGCATCTTCCGCGACAATCAGCCCCAGCATTTT. Its protein product is CASSIFRDNQPQHF.